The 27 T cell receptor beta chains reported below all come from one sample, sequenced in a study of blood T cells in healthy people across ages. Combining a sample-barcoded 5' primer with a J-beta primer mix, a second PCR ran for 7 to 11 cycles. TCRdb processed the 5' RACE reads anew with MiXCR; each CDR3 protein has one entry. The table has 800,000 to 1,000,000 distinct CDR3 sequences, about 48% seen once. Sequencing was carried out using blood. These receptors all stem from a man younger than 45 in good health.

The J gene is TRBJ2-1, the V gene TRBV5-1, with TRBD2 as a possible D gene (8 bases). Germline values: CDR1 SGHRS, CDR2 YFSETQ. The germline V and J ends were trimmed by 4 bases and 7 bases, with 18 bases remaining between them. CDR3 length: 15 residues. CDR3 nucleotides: TGCGCCAGCAGCCTTTGGACAGGCGGGGGGAATGAGCAGTTCTTC. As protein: CASSLWTGGGNEQFF.

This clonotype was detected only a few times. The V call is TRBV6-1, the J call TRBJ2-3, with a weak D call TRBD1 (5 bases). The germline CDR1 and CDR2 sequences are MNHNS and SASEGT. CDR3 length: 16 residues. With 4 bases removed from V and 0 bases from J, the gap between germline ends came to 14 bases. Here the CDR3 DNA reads TGTGCCAGCAGTGGAGCCTTGGGGCGAAGCACAGATACGCAGTATTTT. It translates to CASSGALGRSTDTQYF.

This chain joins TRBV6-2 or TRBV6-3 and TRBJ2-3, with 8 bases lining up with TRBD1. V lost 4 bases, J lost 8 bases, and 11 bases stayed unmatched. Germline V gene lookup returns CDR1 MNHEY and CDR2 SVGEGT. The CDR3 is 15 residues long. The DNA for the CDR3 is TGTGCCAGCAGTTCTAGGACAGGGATAAGGTCTACGCAGTATTTT. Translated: CASSSRTGIRSTQYF.

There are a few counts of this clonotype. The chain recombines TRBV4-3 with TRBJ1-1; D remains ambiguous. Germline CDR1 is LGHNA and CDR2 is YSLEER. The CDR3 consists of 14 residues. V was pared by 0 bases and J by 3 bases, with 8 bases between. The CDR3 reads CASSQEASYTEAFF. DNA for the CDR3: TGCGCCAGCAGCCAAGAGGCAAGCTACACTGAAGCTTTCTTT.

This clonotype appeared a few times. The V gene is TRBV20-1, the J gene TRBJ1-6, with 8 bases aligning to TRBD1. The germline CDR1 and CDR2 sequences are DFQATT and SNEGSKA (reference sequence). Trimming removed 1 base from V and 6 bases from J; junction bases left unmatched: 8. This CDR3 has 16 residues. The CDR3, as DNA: TGCAGTGCTAGAGTTGCGGGACAGGCGGTTAATTCACCCCTCCACTTT. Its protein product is CSARVAGQAVNSPLHF.

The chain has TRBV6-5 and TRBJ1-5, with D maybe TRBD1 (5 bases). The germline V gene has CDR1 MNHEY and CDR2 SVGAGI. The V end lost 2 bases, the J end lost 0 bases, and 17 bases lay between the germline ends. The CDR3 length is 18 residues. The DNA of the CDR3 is TGTGCCAGCAGTTACACTTTACCGACAGCCCATAGCAATCAGCCCCAGCATTTT. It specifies CASSYTLPTAHSNQPQHF.

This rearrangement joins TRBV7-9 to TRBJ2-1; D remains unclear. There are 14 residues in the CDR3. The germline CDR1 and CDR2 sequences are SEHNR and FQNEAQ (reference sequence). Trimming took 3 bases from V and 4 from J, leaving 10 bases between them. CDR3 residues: CASSFSRLYNEQFF. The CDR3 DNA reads TGTGCCAGCAGCTTTAGCCGCCTATACAATGAGCAGTTCTTC.

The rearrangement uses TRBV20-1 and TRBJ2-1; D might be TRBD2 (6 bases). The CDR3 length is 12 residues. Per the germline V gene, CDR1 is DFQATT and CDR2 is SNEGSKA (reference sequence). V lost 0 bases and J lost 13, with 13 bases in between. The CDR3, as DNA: TGCAGTGCTAGAGATAGGGCGGGGCCTCAGTTCTTC. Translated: CSARDRAGPQFF.

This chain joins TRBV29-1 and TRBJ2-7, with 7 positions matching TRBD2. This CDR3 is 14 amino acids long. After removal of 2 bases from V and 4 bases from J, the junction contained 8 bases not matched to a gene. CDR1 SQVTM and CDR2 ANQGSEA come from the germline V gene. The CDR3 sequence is CSVERAGEDYEQYF. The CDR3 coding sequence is TGCAGCGTTGAACGGGCGGGGGAAGATTACGAGCAGTACTTC.

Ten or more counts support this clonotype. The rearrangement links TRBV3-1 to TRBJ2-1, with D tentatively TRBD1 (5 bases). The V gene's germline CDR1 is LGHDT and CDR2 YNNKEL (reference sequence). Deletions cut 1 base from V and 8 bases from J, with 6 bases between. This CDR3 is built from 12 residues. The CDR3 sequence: CASSQGGYEQFF. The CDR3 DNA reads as TGTGCCAGCAGCCAAGGGGGCTATGAGCAGTTCTTC.

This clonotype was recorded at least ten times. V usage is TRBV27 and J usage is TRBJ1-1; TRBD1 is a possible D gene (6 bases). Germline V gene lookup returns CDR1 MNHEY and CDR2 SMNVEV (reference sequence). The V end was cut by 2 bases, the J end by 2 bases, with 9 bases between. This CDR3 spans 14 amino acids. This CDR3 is CASSLTGANTEAFF. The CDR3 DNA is TGTGCCAGCAGTTTAACGGGGGCAAACACTGAAGCTTTCTTT.

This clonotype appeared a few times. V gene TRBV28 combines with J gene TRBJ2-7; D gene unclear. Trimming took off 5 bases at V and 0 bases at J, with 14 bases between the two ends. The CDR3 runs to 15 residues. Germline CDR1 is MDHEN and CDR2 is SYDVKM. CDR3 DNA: TGTGCCAGCAGTCTCGCGACGGGCTACTCCTACGAGCAGTACTTC. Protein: CASSLATGYSYEQYF.

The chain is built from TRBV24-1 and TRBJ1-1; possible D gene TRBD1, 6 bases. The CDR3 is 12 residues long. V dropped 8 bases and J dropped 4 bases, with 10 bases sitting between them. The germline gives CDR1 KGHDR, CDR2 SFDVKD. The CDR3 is CATMGRGTEAFF. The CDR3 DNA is TGTGCCACCATGGGCAGGGGCACTGAAGCTTTCTTT.

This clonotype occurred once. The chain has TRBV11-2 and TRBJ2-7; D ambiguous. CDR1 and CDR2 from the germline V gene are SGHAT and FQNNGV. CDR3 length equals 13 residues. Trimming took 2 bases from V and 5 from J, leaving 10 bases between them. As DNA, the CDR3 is TGTGCCAGCAGCTTACTCGCAGGCAACGAGCAGTACTTC. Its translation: CASSLLAGNEQYF.

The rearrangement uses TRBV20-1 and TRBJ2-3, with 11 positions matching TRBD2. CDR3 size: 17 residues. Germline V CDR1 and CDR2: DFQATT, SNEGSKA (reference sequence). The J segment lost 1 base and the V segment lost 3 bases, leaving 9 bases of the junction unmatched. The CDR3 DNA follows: TGCAGTGCTAGGGCTAGCGGGGGGTCCGAAGGCACAGATACGCAGTATTTT. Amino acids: CSARASGGSEGTDTQYF.

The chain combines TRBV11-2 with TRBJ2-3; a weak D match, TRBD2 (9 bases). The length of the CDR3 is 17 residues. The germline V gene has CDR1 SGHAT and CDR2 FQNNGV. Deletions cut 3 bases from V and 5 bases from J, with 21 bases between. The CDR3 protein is CASSFLLAGQVVDTQYF. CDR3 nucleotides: TGTGCCAGCAGCTTTCTCCTAGCGGGACAGGTGGTAGATACGCAGTATTTT.

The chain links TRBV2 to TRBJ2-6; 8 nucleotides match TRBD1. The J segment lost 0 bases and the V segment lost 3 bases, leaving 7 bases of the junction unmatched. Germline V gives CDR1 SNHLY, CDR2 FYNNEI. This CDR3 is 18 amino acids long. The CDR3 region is CASSDWDRISSGANVLTF. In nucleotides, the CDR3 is TGTGCCAGCAGTGATTGGGACAGGATCTCCTCTGGGGCCAACGTCCTGACTTTC.

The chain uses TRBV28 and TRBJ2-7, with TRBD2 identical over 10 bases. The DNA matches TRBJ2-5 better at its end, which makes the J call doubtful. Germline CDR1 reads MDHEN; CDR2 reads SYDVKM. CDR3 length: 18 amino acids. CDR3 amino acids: CASSSGASGGLLQETQYF. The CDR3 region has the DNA TGTGCCAGCAGTTCCGGGGCTAGCGGGGGCCTCCTCCAAGAGACCCAGTACTTC.

CDR3 loop: CASSFRDGFYEQYF. In DNA form, the CDR3 reads TGTGCCAGCAGCTTCCGGGACGGCTTCTACGAGCAGTACTTC. The rearrangement links TRBV5-6 to TRBJ2-7, with D possibly being TRBD1 or TRBD2 (5 bases each). Between the trimmed V and J ends, which lost 2 bases and 3 bases, there was a span of 12 bases. Germline values: CDR1 SGHDT, CDR2 YYEEEE. The CDR3 loop spans 14 amino acids.

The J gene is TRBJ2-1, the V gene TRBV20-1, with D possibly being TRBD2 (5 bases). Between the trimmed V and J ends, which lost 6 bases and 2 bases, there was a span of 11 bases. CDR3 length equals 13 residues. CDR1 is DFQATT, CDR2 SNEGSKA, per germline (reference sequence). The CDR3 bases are TGCAGTGCGCGCGGGTCCCCCTACAATGAGCAGTTCTTC. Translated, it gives CSARGSPYNEQFF.

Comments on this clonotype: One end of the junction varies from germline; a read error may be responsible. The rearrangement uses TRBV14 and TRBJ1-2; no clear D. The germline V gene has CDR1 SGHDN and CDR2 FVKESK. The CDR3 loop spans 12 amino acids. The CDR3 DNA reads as TGTGCCAGCAGCCAAGAACAGTATGACTACACCTTC. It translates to CASSQEQYDYTF.

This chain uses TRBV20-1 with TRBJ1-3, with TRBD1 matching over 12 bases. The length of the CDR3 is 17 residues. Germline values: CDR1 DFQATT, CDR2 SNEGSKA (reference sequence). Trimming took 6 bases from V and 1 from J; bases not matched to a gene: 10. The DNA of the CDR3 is TGCAGTGCCCCTGGGACAGGGGGCCTTGGGTCTGGAAACACCATATATTTT. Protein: CSAPGTGGLGSGNTIYF.

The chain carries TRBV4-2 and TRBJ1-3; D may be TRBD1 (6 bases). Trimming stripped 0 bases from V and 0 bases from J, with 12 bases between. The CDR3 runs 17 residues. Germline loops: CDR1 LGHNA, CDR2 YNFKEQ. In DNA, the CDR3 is TGTGCCAGCAGCCAAGATTTTAGGGGGGGCTCTGGAAACACCATATATTTT. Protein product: CASSQDFRGGSGNTIYF.

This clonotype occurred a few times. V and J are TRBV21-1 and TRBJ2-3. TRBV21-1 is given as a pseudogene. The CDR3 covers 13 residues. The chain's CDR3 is CASSKAGTDTQYF. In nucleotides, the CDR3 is TGTGCCAGCAGCAAAGCTGGGACAGATACGCAGTATTTT.

CDR3 bases: TGTGCCAGCAAAGATCGGGCAATGAACACTGAAGCTTTCTTT. Translating it yields CASKDRAMNTEAFF. The chain links TRBV21-1 to TRBJ1-1. TRBV21-1 is designated a pseudogene. This CDR3 has 14 amino acids.

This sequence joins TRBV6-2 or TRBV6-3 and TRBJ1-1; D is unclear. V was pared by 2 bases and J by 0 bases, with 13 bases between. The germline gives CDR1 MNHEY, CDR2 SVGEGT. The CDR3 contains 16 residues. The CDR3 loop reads CASSYPGASMNTEAFF. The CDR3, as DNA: TGTGCCAGCAGTTACCCGGGCGCAAGCATGAACACTGAAGCTTTCTTT.

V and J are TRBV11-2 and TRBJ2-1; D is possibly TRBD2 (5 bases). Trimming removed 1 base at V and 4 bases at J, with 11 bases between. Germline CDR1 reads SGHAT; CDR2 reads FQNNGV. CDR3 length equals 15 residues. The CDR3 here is CASSLVDEGYNEQFF. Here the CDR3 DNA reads TGTGCCAGCAGCTTAGTCGACGAGGGTTACAATGAGCAGTTCTTC.